These 20 T cell receptor beta chains came from one sample sequenced in a study of blood T cell repertoires in COVID-19. Libraries were prepared by immunoSEQ multiplex PCR; TCRdb keeps only in-frame clonotypes and omits some of them. The data contain some 21,000 clones, 80% to 85% of them seen just once; the ten biggest clones take up roughly 3.5%. The sequencing input was peripheral blood. These receptors all stem from a man aged 40-49 years with acute or convalescent COVID-19.

CDR3 nucleotide sequence: TGTGCCAGTAGGACCCCCGAAGGGGACAGGGGGGGGAACACTGAAGCTTTCTTT. This codes for CASRTPEGDRGGNTEAFF. This chain links TRBV19 with TRBJ1-1, with TRBD1 identical over 11 bases. After removal of 6 bases from V and 1 base from J, the junction contained 13 bases not matched to a gene. CDR3 length: 18 residues. The germline gives CDR1 LNHDA, CDR2 SQIVND (reference sequence).

The rearrangement links TRBV11-2 to TRBJ2-2, with D hard to call. The CDR3 is 12 residues long. Germline V gene lookup returns CDR1 SGHAT and CDR2 FQNNGV. Trimming shortened V by 6 bases and J by 6 bases, and 8 bases separated the two germline ends. This CDR3 reads CASRFLAGELFF. DNA of the CDR3: TGTGCCAGCAGATTCTTAGCCGGGGAGCTGTTTTTT.

V is TRBV7-9 and J is TRBJ2-2, with 7 bases aligning to TRBD2. J gave up 1 base and V 5 bases, and 7 bases lay outside the gene matches. The CDR3 length is 16 residues. Germline CDR1 and CDR2: SEHNR and FQNEAQ (reference sequence). For the CDR3, the DNA is TGTGCCAGCAGCCCTAATTCGGGGGGGAACACCGGGGAGCTGTTTTTT. Protein sequence: CASSPNSGGNTGELFF.

The rearrangement uses TRBV10-3 and TRBJ1-6; a weak D match, TRBD1 (6 bases). Trimming removed 10 bases at V and 0 bases at J, with 19 bases between. The CDR3 totals 17 residues. Germline CDR1 is ENHRY and CDR2 is SYGVKD. The CDR3 protein is CATTPGQASSYNSPLHF. The CDR3 DNA is TGTGCCACCACCCCGGGACAAGCGAGCTCCTATAATTCACCCCTCCACTTT.

This clone appeared a single time. The V and J genes are TRBV6-6 and TRBJ2-5; no definite D call. Trimming took off 4 bases at V and 9 bases at J, with 9 bases between the two ends. Germline values: CDR1 MNHNY, CDR2 SVGAGI (reference sequence). This CDR3 comprises 11 residues. The CDR3 DNA is TGTGCCAGCAGTTCCCTACGGGCCCAGTACTTC. Protein: CASSSLRAQYF.

The gene calls are TRBV3-1 (or the pseudogene TRBV3-2) and TRBJ2-7; 15 bases match TRBD2. CDR3 length: 15 amino acids. The trim removed 7 bases at V and 4 bases at J, leaving 5 bases unmatched. Germline-derived CDR1 and CDR2 are LGHDT and YNNKEL (reference sequence). The CDR3 loop is CASKPGLAGGYEQYF. In nucleotides, the CDR3 is TGTGCCAGCAAACCGGGACTAGCGGGAGGATACGAGCAGTACTTC.

With regard to this clone: The same CDR3 arises from other DNA sequences in this sample as well. This rearrangement joins TRBV4-2 to TRBJ2-7, with TRBD2 matching over 9 bases. Germline CDR1 reads LGHNA; CDR2 reads YNFKEQ. The CDR3 consists of 16 residues. J was trimmed by 1 base and V by 0 bases; bases with no gene match: 4. The CDR3 is CASSQDRLAGSYEQYF. The CDR3 DNA reads TGTGCCAGCAGCCAAGATAGGCTAGCGGGATCCTACGAGCAGTACTTC.

The rearrangement joins TRBV11-2 to TRBJ1-2; possible D gene TRBD1, 5 bases. CDR1 and CDR2 (germline): SGHAT, FQNNGV. This CDR3 is 14 amino acids long. The V gene lost 1 base and the J gene lost 4 bases, with 10 bases spanning the gap. The CDR3 DNA reads TGTGCCAGCAGCTTAGCAGGGAGGGTCTATGGCTACACCTTC. This sequence encodes CASSLAGRVYGYTF.

This clone was counted only a few times. The V and J genes are TRBV10-3 and TRBJ1-5, with TRBD1 identical over 7 bases. This CDR3 contains 13 residues. After removal of 6 bases from V and 7 bases from J, the junction contained 6 bases not matched to a gene. The germline CDR1 and CDR2 sequences are ENHRY and SYGVKD. The CDR3 nucleotides read TGTGCCATCAGCGAGGGGGCACGGCAGCCCCAGCATTTT. It codes for CAISEGARQPQHF.

The gene calls are TRBV3-1 (or the pseudogene TRBV3-2) and TRBJ2-1; 11 bases line up with TRBD1. The CDR3 consists of 14 residues. Trimming at V came to 5 bases and at J to 6 bases, leaving 3 bases not matched to a gene. Germline lookup yields CDR1 LGHDT and CDR2 YNNKEL (reference sequence). The CDR3 nucleotides are TGTGCCAGCAGCTACGGGACAGGGGGCAATGAGCAGTTCTTC. Translating it yields CASSYGTGGNEQFF.

The genes are TRBV7-3 and TRBJ1-1; D is uncertain. The CDR3 is 13 amino acids. CDR1 SGHTA and CDR2 FQGTGA come from the germline V gene. The V and J ends lost 1 base and 1 base respectively, with 4 bases between them. The CDR3 DNA is TGTGCCAGCAGCTTAAACAGGAACACTGAAGCTTTCTTT. The encoded protein is CASSLNRNTEAFF.

This chain joins TRBV4-1 and TRBJ2-5; TRBD1 matches at 9 bases. CDR1 is MGHRA, CDR2 YSYEKL, per germline. V dropped 0 bases and J dropped 5; count of bases not matched to a gene: 10. The CDR3 loop spans 17 amino acids. CDR3 region: CASSQEPGTGIGETQYF. The CDR3 DNA follows: TGCGCCAGCAGCCAAGAGCCCGGGACAGGGATCGGGGAGACCCAGTACTTC.

The V gene is TRBV5-1, the J gene TRBJ2-7; D might be TRBD1 (5 bases). The CDR3 has 14 amino acids. Germline V gene sequence: CDR1 SGHRS, CDR2 YFSETQ. V lost 2 bases and J lost 0, with 9 bases in between. DNA of the CDR3: TGCGCCAGCAGCTTAGGACATAACTCCTACGAGCAGTACTTC. It specifies CASSLGHNSYEQYF.

The sample holds one count of this clone. V gene TRBV5-5 combines with J gene TRBJ2-1; D is undetermined. This CDR3 is 13 amino acids long. Per the germline V gene, CDR1 is SGHKS and CDR2 is YYEKEE (reference sequence). The V end was cut by 0 bases, the J end by 5 bases, with 6 bases between. In DNA form, the CDR3 reads TGTGCCAGCAGCTTGGACAGAAACAATGAGCAGTTCTTC. Amino acid sequence: CASSLDRNNEQFF.

V is TRBV18 and J is TRBJ1-1, with D uncertain. This CDR3 spans 15 amino acids. Germline CDR1 and CDR2: KGHSH and LQKENI. Trimming took off 2 bases at V and 5 bases at J, with 15 bases between the two ends. CDR3 region: CASSPSGPQGTEAFF. The CDR3 DNA is TGTGCCAGCTCACCAAGTGGGCCTCAAGGAACTGAAGCTTTCTTT.

The chain's CDR3 is CASSRDRVDGYTF. The CDR3 DNA is TGTGCCAGCAGCCGGGACAGGGTTGATGGCTACACCTTC. This chain uses TRBV7-9 with TRBJ1-2, with 9 bases fitting TRBD1. Trimming removed 5 bases from V and 6 bases from J; junction bases left unmatched: 4. This CDR3 contains 13 residues. Germline V gene lookup returns CDR1 SEHNR and CDR2 FQNEAQ (reference sequence).

V is TRBV6-1 and J is TRBJ2-3; no firm D call. Germline lookup yields CDR1 MNHNS and CDR2 SASEGT. The CDR3 is 15 amino acids. V was clipped by 0 bases and J by 0 bases, with 7 bases between them. The CDR3 region has the DNA TGTGCCAGCAGTGAAGCGTACGGGAGCACAGATACGCAGTATTTT. This encodes CASSEAYGSTDTQYF.

This chain connects TRBV7-2 to TRBJ2-7; 10 bases are shared with TRBD1. Germline V gives CDR1 SGHTA, CDR2 FQGNSA. The CDR3 loop spans 16 amino acids. J lost 5 bases, V lost 5 bases, and 12 bases had no gene match. CDR3 sequence: CASSAPRDRGNHEQYF. For the CDR3, the DNA is TGTGCCAGCAGCGCGCCCCGGGACAGGGGAAACCACGAGCAGTACTTC.

Here the CDR3 reads CASSLAGTSGSETQYF. CDR3 DNA: TGTGCCAGCAGCTTGGCCGGGACTAGCGGTTCAGAGACCCAGTACTTC. The chain couples TRBV7-2 to TRBJ2-5, with 11 bases fitting TRBD2. Trimming removed 3 bases from V and 4 bases from J; junction bases left unmatched: 7. This CDR3 has 16 amino acids. Germline V gene lookup returns CDR1 SGHTA and CDR2 FQGNSA.

V usage is TRBV30 and J usage is TRBJ1-4; possibly TRBD1 for D (5 bases). The V gene's germline CDR1 is GTSNPN and CDR2 SVGIG (reference sequence). Trimming stripped 3 bases from V and 8 bases from J, with 7 bases between. This CDR3 spans 11 amino acids. The CDR3 DNA follows: TGTGCCTGGAGGGGGCGCGAAAAACTGTTTTTT. It specifies CAWRGREKLFF.